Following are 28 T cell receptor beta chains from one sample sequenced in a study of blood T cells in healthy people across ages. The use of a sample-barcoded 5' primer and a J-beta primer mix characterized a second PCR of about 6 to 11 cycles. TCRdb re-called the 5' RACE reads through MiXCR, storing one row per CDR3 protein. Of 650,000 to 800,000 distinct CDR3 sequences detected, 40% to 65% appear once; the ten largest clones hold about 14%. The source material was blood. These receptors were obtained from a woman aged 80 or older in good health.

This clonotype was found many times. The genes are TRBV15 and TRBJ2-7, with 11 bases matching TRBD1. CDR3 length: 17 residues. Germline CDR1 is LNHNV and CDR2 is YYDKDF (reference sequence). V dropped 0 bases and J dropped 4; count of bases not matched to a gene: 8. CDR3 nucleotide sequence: TGTGCCACCAGCAGAGATCCTCTCCGGGACAGGGGGTACGAGCAGTACTTC. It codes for CATSRDPLRDRGYEQYF.

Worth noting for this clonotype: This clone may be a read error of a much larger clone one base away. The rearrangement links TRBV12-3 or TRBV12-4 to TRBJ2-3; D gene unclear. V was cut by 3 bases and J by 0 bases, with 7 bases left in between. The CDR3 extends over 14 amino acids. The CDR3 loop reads CASSFISSTDTQYF. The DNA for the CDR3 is TGTGCCAGCAGTTTTATATCTAGCACAGATACGCAGTATTTT.

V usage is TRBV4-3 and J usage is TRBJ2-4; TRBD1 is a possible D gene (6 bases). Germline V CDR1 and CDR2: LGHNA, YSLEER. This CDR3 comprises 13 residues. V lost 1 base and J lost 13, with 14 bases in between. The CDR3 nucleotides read TGCGCCAGCAGCCAAGTACAGGGAGAAGAGCAGTACTTC. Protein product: CASSQVQGEEQYF.

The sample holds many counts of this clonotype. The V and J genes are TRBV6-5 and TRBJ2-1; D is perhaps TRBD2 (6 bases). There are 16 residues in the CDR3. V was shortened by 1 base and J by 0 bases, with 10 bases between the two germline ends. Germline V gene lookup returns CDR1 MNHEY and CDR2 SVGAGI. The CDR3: CASSYYGRSSYNEQFF. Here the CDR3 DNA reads TGTGCCAGCAGTTACTACGGGAGAAGCTCCTACAATGAGCAGTTCTTC.

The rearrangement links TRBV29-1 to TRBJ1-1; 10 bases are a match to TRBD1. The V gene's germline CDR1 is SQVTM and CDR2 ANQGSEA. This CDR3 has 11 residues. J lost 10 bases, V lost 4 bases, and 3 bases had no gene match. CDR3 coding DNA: TGCAGCGTTGCTGGGACAGGGGCAGCTTTCTTT. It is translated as CSVAGTGAAFF. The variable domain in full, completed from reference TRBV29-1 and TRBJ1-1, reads SAVISQKPSRDICQRGTSLTIQCQVDSQVTMMFWYRQQPGQSLTLIATANQGSEATYESGFVIDKFPISRPNLTFSTLTVSNMSPEDSSIYLCSVAGTGAAFFGQGTRLTVV.

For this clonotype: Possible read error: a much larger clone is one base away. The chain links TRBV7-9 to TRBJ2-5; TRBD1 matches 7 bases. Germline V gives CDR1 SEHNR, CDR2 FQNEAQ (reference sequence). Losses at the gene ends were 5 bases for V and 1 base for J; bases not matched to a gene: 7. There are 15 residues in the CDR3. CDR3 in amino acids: CASSLNRGTQETQYF. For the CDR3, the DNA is TGTGCCAGCAGCCTTAACAGGGGAACCCAAGAGACCCAGTACTTC. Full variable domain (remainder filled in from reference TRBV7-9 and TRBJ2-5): DTGVSQNPRHKITKRGQNVTFRCDPISEHNRLYWYRQTLGQGPEFLTYFQNEAQLEKSRLLSDRFSAERPKGSFSTLEIQRTEQGDSAMYLCASSLNRGTQETQYFGPGTRLLVL.

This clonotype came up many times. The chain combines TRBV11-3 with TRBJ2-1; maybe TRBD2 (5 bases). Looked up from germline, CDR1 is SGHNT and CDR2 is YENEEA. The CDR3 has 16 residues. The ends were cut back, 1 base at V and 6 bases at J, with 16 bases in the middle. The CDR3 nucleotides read TGTGCCAGCAGCTTAGCTAGCTGGAGTCCCTCCAATGAGCAGTTCTTC. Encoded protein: CASSLASWSPSNEQFF.

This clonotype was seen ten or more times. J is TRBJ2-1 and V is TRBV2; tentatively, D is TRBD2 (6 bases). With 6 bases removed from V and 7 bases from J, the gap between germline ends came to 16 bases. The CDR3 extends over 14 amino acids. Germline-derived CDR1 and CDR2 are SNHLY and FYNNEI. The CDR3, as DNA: TGTGCCAGCAGCCCCTCCCTCCGGGGGAATGAGCAGTTCTTC. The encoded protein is CASSPSLRGNEQFF.

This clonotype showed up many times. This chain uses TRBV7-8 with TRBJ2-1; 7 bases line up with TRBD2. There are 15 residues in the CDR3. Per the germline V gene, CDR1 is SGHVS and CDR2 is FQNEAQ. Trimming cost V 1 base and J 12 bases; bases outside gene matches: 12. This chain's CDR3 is CASSLGGGAGNRQFF. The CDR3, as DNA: TGTGCCAGCAGCTTAGGCGGGGGAGCCGGTAATCGGCAGTTCTTC.

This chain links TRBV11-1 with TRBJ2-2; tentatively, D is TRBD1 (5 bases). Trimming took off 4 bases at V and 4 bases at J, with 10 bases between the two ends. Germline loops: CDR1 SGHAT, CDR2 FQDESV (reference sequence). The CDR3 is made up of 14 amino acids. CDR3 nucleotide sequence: TGTGCCAGCAGCTGGCAGGGTATCACCGGGGAGCTGTTTTTT. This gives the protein CASSWQGITGELFF.

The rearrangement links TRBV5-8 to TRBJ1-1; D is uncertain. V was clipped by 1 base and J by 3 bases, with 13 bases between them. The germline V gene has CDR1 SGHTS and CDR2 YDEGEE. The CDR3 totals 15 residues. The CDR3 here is CASSLLIWADTEAFF. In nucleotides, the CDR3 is TGTGCCAGCAGCTTGTTAATTTGGGCGGACACTGAAGCTTTCTTT.

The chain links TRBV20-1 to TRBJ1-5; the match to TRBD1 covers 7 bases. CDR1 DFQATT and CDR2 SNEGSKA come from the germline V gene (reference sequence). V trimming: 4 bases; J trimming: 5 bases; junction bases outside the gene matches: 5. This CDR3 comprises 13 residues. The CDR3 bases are TGCAGTGCTACGGGGGACAGCGATCAGCCCCAGCATTTT. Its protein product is CSATGDSDQPQHF.

DNA for the CDR3: TGTGCCAGCAGCTTGAGCGGGAGGGCCACAGATACGCAGTATTTT. The encoded protein is CASSLSGRATDTQYF. The chain joins TRBV7-9 to TRBJ2-3; TRBD2 agrees at 10 bases. Germline loops: CDR1 SEHNR, CDR2 FQNEAQ (reference sequence). There are 15 residues in the CDR3. Trimming at V came to 3 bases and at J to 2 bases, leaving 2 bases not matched to a gene.

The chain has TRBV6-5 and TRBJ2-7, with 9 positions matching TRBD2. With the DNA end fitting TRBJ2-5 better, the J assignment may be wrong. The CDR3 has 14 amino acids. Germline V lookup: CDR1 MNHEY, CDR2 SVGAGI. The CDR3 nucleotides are TGTGCCAGCAGGATCCAAGCGGGAGGAGAGACCCAGTACTTC. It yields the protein CASRIQAGGETQYF.

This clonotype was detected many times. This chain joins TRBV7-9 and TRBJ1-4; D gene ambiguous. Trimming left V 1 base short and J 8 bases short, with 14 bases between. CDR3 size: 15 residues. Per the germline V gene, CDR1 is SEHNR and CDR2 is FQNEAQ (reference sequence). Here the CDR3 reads CASSLVPSPGEKLFF. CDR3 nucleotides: TGTGCCAGCAGCTTAGTCCCTTCCCCGGGGGAAAAACTGTTTTTT.

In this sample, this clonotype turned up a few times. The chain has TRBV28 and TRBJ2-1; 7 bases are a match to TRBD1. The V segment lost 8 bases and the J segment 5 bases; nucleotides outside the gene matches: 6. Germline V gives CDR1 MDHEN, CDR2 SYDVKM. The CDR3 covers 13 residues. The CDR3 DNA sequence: TGTGCCAGCCGGACAGGATACAACAATGAGCAGTTCTTC. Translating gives CASRTGYNNEQFF.

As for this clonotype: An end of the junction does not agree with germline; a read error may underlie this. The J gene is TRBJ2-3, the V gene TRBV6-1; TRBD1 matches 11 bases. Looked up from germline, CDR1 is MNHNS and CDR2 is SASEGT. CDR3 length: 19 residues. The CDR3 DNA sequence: TGTGTCAGCAGCCCTCATCAATTTGGACAGGGGGCTAGCACAGATACGCAGTATTTT. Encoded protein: CVSSPHQFGQGASTDTQYF.

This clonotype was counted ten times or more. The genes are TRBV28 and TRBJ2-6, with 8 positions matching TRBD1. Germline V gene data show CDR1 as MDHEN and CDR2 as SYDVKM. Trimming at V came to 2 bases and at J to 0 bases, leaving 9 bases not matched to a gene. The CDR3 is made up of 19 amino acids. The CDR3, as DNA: TGTGCCAGCAGTTTACCGTGGACAGGGTCCAGCTCTGGGGCCAACGTCCTGACTTTC. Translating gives CASSLPWTGSSSGANVLTF.

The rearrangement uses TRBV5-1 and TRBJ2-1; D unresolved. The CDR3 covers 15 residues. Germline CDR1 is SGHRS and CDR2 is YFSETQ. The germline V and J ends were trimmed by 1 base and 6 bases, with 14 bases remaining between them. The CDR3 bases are TGCGCCAGCAGCTTGTACGGGTCTCTTCCCAATGAGCAGTTCTTC. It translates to CASSLYGSLPNEQFF.

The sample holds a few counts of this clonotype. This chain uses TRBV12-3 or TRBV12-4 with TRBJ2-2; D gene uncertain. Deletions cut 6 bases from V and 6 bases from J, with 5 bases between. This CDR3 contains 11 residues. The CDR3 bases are TGTGCCAGCAGGCAATCCGGGGAGCTGTTTTTT. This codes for CASRQSGELFF.

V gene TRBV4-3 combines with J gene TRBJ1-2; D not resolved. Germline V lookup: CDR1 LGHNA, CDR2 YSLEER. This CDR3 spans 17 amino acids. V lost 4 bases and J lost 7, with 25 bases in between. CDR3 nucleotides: TGCGCCAGCAGCCCTGATGCCTCCGGGCCGAAAGGTGGTGGCTACACCTTC. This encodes CASSPDASGPKGGGYTF.

CDR3 bases: TGTGCCAGCAGCCCTAGTAGCTCTGGGGCCAACGTCCTGACTTTC. This translates into CASSPSSSGANVLTF. The rearrangement links TRBV7-3 to TRBJ2-6, with unresolved D. CDR3 size: 15 residues. Germline V CDR1 and CDR2: SGHTA, FQGTGA. V lost 5 bases and J 0 bases, leaving 8 bases between the germline ends.

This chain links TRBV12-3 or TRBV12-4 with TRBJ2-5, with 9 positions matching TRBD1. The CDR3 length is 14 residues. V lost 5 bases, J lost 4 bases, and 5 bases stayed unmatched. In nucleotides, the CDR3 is TGTGCCAGCAGTCAGCGACAGGGGGTAGAGACCCAGTACTTC. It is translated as CASSQRQGVETQYF.

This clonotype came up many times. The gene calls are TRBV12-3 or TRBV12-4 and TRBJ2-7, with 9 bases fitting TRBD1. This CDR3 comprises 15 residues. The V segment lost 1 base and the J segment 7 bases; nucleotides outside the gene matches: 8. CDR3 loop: CASSLDRGLLGEQYF. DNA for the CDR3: TGTGCCAGCAGTTTAGACAGGGGGCTCTTGGGGGAGCAGTACTTC.

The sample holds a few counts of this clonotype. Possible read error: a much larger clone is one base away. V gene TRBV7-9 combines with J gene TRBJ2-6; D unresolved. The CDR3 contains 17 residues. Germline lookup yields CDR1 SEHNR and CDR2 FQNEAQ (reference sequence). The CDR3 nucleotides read TGTGCCAGCAGCTTAAATTTCCGTCACTCTAGGGCCAACGTCCTGACTTTC. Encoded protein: CASSLNFRHSRANVLTF.

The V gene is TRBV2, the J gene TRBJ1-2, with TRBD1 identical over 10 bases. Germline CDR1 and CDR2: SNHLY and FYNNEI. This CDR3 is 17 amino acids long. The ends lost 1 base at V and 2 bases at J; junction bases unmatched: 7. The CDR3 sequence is CASSEVTPGQGNYGYTF. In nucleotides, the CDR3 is TGTGCCAGCAGTGAAGTTACACCGGGACAGGGGAACTATGGCTACACCTTC.

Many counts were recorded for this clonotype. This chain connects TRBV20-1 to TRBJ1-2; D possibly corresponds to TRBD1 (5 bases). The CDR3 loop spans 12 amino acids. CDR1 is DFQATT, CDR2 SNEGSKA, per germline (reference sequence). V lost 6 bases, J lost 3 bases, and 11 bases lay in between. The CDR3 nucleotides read TGCAGTGCAGCAGGGCCTGACTATGGCTACACCTTC. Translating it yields CSAAGPDYGYTF.

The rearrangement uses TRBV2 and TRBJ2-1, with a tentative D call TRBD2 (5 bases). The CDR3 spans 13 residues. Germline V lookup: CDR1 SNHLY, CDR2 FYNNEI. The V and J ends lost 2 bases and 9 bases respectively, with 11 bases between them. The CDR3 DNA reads TGTGCCAGCAGTGAAACGGGGATCGGTGAGCAGTTCTTC. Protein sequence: CASSETGIGEQFF.